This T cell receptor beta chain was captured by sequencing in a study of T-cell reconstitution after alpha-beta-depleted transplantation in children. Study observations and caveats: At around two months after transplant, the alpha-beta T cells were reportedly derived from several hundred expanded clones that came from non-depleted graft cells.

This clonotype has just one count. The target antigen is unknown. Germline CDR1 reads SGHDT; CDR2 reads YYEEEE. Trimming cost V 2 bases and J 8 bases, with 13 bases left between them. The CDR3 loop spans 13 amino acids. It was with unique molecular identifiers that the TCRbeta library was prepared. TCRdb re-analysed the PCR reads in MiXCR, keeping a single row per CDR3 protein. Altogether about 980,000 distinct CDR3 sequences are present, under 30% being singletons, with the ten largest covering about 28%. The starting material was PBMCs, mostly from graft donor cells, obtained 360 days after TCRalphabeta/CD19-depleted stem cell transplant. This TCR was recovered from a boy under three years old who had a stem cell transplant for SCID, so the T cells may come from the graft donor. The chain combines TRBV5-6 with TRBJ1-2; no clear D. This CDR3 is CASSFEGLRGYTF. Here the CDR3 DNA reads TGTGCCAGCAGCTTCGAGGGTCTGAGAGGCTACACCTTC.